Listed here are 21 T cell receptor beta chains from one sample, sequenced in a study of cytotoxic CD8 clonotypes in ibrutinib-treated CLL. The data were produced by immunoSEQ multiplex PCR, yet TCRdb's version contains in-frame clones alone and is incomplete. The top ten hold 5.1% of the sample, which has around 140,000 clones, about 76% seen once. The starting material was PBMCs, obtained after 24 months of ibrutinib treatment. Every receptor here comes from a human donor with chronic lymphocytic leukemia.

J is TRBJ1-5 and V is TRBV30; 7 bases line up with TRBD1. Germline assignment: CDR1 GTSNPN and CDR2 SVGIG (reference sequence). V trimming: 3 bases; J trimming: 2 bases; junction bases outside the gene matches: 7. The CDR3 runs 15 residues. CDR3 DNA: TGTGCCTGGAGCGGAGGGGGCGCGGGCAATCAGCCCCAGCATTTT. The encoded protein is CAWSGGGAGNQPQHF.

V usage is TRBV18 and J usage is TRBJ1-1; D perhaps matches TRBD1 (5 bases). CDR3 length: 16 amino acids. CDR1 and CDR2 (germline): KGHSH, LQKENI. Trimming cost V 3 bases and J 0 bases, with 14 bases left between them. The CDR3 spells CASSPYRQIMNTEAFF. DNA for the CDR3: TGTGCCAGCTCACCTTACCGACAGATCATGAACACTGAAGCTTTCTTT. Based on the CDR3 plus reference TRBV18 and TRBJ1-1, the full variable domain is NAGVMQNPRHLVRRRGQEARLRCSPMKGHSHVYWYRQLPEEGLKFMVYLQKENIIDESGMPKERFSAEFPKEGPSILRIQQVVRGDSAAYFCASSPYRQIMNTEAFFGQGTRLTVV.

V gene TRBV19 combines with J gene TRBJ1-2; the D gene is possibly TRBD1 (5 bases). Trimming stripped 11 bases from V and 1 base from J, with 17 bases between. CDR1 is LNHDA, CDR2 SQIVND, per germline (reference sequence). The CDR3 contains 14 residues. CDR3 nucleotides: TGTGCCTCTAGGGAGGGGTTTGGTAACTATGGCTACACCTTC. It yields the protein CASREGFGNYGYTF.

CDR3 DNA: TGTGCCAGCAGCCGGGATACGCAGTATTTT. Amino acid sequence: CASSRDTQYF. The chain uses TRBV2 and TRBJ2-3; D gene ambiguous. The CDR3 loop spans 10 amino acids. Trimming removed 6 bases at V and 6 bases at J, with 4 bases between. Germline CDR1 SNHLY, CDR2 FYNNEI.

This CDR3 reads CASSRLTYTDTQYF. For the CDR3, the DNA is TGTGCCAGTAGTCGGCTAACCTACACAGATACGCAGTATTTT. The rearrangement uses TRBV19 and TRBJ2-3; D not resolved. The length of the CDR3 is 14 residues. V was pared by 5 bases and J by 2 bases, with 11 bases between. Germline CDR1 LNHDA, CDR2 SQIVND (reference sequence).

This clone appeared once. The V and J genes are TRBV9 and TRBJ2-2; 8 bases are a match to TRBD1. V shed 2 bases, J shed 8 bases, and the junction held 11 bases outside the gene matches. Per germline, CDR1 SGDLS and CDR2 YYNGEE. The CDR3 extends over 16 amino acids. The CDR3 here is CASSVGQGARRGELFF. The DNA for the CDR3 is TGTGCCAGCAGCGTTGGGCAGGGGGCGCGGAGAGGGGAGCTGTTTTTT.

The genes are TRBV7-3 and TRBJ2-1; 11 nucleotides align to TRBD2. The CDR3 spans 16 residues. Unmatched junction bases numbered 9, after V lost 5 bases and J lost 6 bases. The germline gives CDR1 SGHTA, CDR2 FQGTGA. The CDR3 spells CASSRPTSGSGNEQFF. For the CDR3, the DNA is TGTGCCAGCAGCCGCCCAACTAGCGGGAGTGGCAATGAGCAGTTCTTC.

V is TRBV4-2 and J is TRBJ1-4; D ambiguous. The germline gives CDR1 LGHNA, CDR2 YNFKEQ. Trimming removed 4 bases at V and 8 bases at J, with 14 bases between. The CDR3 length is 14 residues. CDR3 bases: TGTGCCAGCAGCCCGCGGGAGGCGGACGAAAAACTGTTTTTT. Protein: CASSPREADEKLFF.

This clone appeared a single time. Mismatch with germline at one junction end may stem from a read error. The gene calls are TRBV29-1 and TRBJ2-4; 9 positions match TRBD2. The V gene's germline CDR1 is SQVTM and CDR2 ANQGSEA. There are 14 residues in the CDR3. CDR3 DNA: TGCAGCGTTGATACGGGACTAGCCGAAAACATTCAGTACTTC. Its protein is CSVDTGLAENIQYF. Combining the CDR3 with reference TRBV29-1 and TRBJ2-4 gives the whole variable domain SAVISQKPSRDICQRGTSLTIQCQVDSQVTMMFWYRQQPGQSLTLIATANQGSEATYESGFVIDKFPISRPNLTFSTLTVSNMSPEDSSIYLCSVDTGLAENIQYFGAGTRLSVL.

The V and J genes are TRBV7-2 and TRBJ2-5; D assignment may be TRBD1 or TRBD2 (5 bases each). Germline lookup yields CDR1 SGHTA and CDR2 FQGNSA. V lost 4 bases and J 5 bases, leaving 5 bases between the germline ends. This CDR3 comprises 11 residues. The CDR3, as DNA: TGTGCCAGCAGCTGGGGGGAGACCCAGTACTTC. Amino acids: CASSWGETQYF.

This clone was found a few times. This chain joins TRBV10-3 and TRBJ1-5; D ambiguous. CDR1 and CDR2 (germline): ENHRY, SYGVKD. Trimming took off 8 bases at V and 0 bases at J, with 8 bases between the two ends. The CDR3 runs to 13 residues. The CDR3 sequence is CAIREDSNQPQHF. The DNA for the CDR3 is TGTGCCATCCGGGAAGATAGCAATCAGCCCCAGCATTTT.

This clone showed up just once. The chain has TRBV28 and TRBJ2-5; TRBD2 matches at 10 bases. V shed 5 bases, J shed 5 bases, and the junction held 11 bases outside the gene matches. This CDR3 is built from 16 residues. CDR1 is MDHEN, CDR2 SYDVKM, per germline. The CDR3 DNA is TGTGCCAGCAGTCCTGCGGGAGCGGGGGGGCGGGAGACCCAGTACTTC. It is translated as CASSPAGAGGRETQYF.

The chain has TRBV20-1 and TRBJ2-3, with a tentative D call TRBD2 (6 bases). CDR1 is DFQATT and CDR2 is SNEGSKA in the germline V gene (reference sequence). The CDR3 consists of 11 residues. The CDR3 loop reads CRVADTDTQYF. CDR3 bases: TGCAGAGTAGCGGACACAGATACGCAGTATTTT.

The chain is built from TRBV7-2 and TRBJ2-5; no firm D call. The length of the CDR3 is 13 residues. The ends were cut back, 5 bases at V and 3 bases at J, with 10 bases in the middle. The germline gives CDR1 SGHTA, CDR2 FQGNSA. The CDR3 reads CASSPGAEETQYF. The CDR3 nucleotides are TGTGCCAGCAGCCCGGGCGCCGAAGAGACCCAGTACTTC.

The rearrangement uses TRBV11-1 and TRBJ2-3; D call uncertain. There are 13 residues in the CDR3. From germline, CDR1 is SGHAT and CDR2 FQDESV (reference sequence). The V gene lost 0 bases and the J gene lost 4 bases, with 5 bases spanning the gap. CDR3: CASSLASPDTQYF. CDR3 in DNA: TGTGCCAGCAGCTTAGCGTCCCCAGATACGCAGTATTTT.

This clone was found a few times. The chain carries TRBV15 and TRBJ1-1; 8 bases match TRBD1. From germline, CDR1 is LNHNV and CDR2 YYDKDF (reference sequence). The length of the CDR3 is 15 residues. Germline trimming cut 5 bases from V and 1 base from J; bases unmatched to any gene: 6. Here the CDR3 reads CATSSKDRGNTEAFF. CDR3 sequence (DNA): TGTGCCACCAGCTCAAAAGACAGGGGGAACACTGAAGCTTTCTTT.

The rearrangement joins TRBV1 to TRBJ2-5; the table names TRBD2, a call not compared with the DNA. TRBV1 is an annotated pseudogene. There are 22 residues in the CDR3. CDR3 DNA: TGCACCAGCAGCCAAGATCTTAATGGGGCTAGCGGGAGGGCCCCGTACCAAGAGACCCAGTACTTC. Protein: CTSSQDLNGASGRAPYQETQYF.

This sequence joins TRBV6-6 and TRBJ2-7, with 7 bases that match TRBD2. J lost 7 bases, V lost 2 bases, and 11 bases had no gene match. In germline, CDR1 is MNHNY, CDR2 SVGAGI (reference sequence). The CDR3 totals 15 residues. The CDR3 is CASSYSPGGSDEQYF. The CDR3 DNA reads as TGTGCCAGCAGTTACAGCCCCGGGGGGTCGGATGAGCAGTACTTC.

Ten or more counts support this clone. V gene TRBV9 combines with J gene TRBJ2-5; possible D gene TRBD1, 6 bases. Germline CDR1 and CDR2: SGDLS and YYNGEE. The CDR3 spans 15 residues. The V gene lost 0 bases and the J gene lost 5 bases, with 14 bases spanning the gap. The CDR3 loop reads CASSVVGGVGETQYF. As DNA, the CDR3 is TGTGCCAGCAGCGTAGTAGGGGGAGTCGGGGAGACCCAGTACTTC.

Turning to this clone: The same CDR3 can be traced to other DNA sequences in this sample. V is TRBV28 and J is TRBJ1-3; D remains ambiguous. CDR3 length equals 14 residues. V dropped 3 bases and J dropped 4 bases, with 10 bases sitting between them. The germline V gene has CDR1 MDHEN and CDR2 SYDVKM. The CDR3 loop is CASSFAGGGNTIYF. CDR3 sequence (DNA): TGTGCCAGCAGTTTCGCGGGCGGGGGAAACACCATATATTTT.

V and J are TRBV18 and TRBJ2-7; 7 nucleotides align to TRBD1. Unmatched junction bases numbered 7, after V lost 8 bases and J lost 0 bases. This CDR3 comprises 14 residues. Germline V gives CDR1 KGHSH, CDR2 LQKENI. Here the CDR3 DNA reads TGTGCCAGCCATGGAAACAGGGGCTCCTACGAGCAGTACTTC. This codes for CASHGNRGSYEQYF.